This T cell receptor beta chain comes out of a study of blood T cell repertoires in COVID-19. Study background: Whether acute or convalescent, the COVID-19 samples came from the United States, Italy and Spain. From T cells, B-cell-depleted T cells, or PBMCs came the material, which was cDNA or gDNA.

Recruited during active infection, patients (from Seattle) were subsequently followed longitudinally. Original handling: Amplification with reference gene primers provided the estimates of nucleated cell counts. Libraries were prepared by immunoSEQ multiplex PCR; TCRdb keeps only in-frame clonotypes and omits some of them. That table gives V, J and clone size, and the DNA gave D and trimming. The table includes approximately 200,000 clones, less than 95% detected once. The sample comprised peripheral blood. The TCR was taken from a man aged 30 to 45 with COVID-19, enrolled during active disease.

The CDR3 is CASDSPLDTEAFF. DNA for the CDR3: TGTGCCAGTGACAGTCCCCTTGACACTGAAGCTTTCTTT. The chain has TRBV19 and TRBJ1-1, with D perhaps TRBD1 (5 bases). CDR3 length: 13 residues. With 8 bases removed from V and 3 bases from J, the gap between germline ends came to 13 bases. The V gene's germline CDR1 is LNHDA and CDR2 SQIVND (reference sequence).